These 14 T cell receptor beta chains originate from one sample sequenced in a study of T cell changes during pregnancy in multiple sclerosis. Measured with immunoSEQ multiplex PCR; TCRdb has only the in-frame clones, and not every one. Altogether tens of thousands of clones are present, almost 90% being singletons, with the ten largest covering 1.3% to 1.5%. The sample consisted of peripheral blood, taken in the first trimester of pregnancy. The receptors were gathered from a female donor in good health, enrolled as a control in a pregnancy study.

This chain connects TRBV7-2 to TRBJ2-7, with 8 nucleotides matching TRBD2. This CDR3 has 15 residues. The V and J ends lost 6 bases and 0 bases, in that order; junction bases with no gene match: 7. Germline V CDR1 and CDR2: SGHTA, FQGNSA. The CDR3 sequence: CASSLSGGSSYEQYF. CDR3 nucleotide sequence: TGTGCCAGCAGTCTGTCGGGGGGGAGCTCCTACGAGCAGTACTTC.

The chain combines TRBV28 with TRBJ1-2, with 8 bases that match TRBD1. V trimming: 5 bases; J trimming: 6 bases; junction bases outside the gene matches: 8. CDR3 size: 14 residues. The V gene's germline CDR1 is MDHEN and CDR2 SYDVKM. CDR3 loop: CASSPPGQGHGYTF. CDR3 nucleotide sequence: TGTGCCAGCAGTCCGCCCGGACAGGGTCATGGCTACACCTTC.

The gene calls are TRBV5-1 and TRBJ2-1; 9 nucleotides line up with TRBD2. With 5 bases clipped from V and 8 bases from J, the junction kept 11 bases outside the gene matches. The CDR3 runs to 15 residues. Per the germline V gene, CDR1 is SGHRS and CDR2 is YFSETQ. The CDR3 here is CASRPLAGNSHEQFF. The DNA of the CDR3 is TGCGCCAGCAGACCCCTAGCGGGAAACTCCCATGAGCAGTTCTTC. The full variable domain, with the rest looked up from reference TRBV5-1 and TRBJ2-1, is KAGVTQTPRYLIKTRGQQVTLSCSPISGHRSVSWYQQTPGQGLQFLFEYFSETQRNKGNFPGRFSGRQFSNSRSEMNVSTLELGDSALYLCASRPLAGNSHEQFFGPGTRLTVL.

The chain's CDR3 is CASSLGHSGRGSGELFF. The CDR3 region has the DNA TGTGCCAGCAGCTTAGGCCATAGCGGGAGAGGGTCCGGGGAGCTGTTTTTT. The chain combines TRBV7-9 with TRBJ2-2; 9 bases map to TRBD2. This CDR3 comprises 17 residues. Germline V CDR1 and CDR2: SEHNR, FQNEAQ (reference sequence). Trimming took 1 base from V and 6 from J; bases not matched to a gene: 9.

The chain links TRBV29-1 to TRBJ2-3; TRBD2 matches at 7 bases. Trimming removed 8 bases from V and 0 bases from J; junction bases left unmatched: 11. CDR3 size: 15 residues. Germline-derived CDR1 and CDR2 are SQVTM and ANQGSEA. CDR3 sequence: CSSDSGEGSTDTQYF. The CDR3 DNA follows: TGCAGCTCGGACTCCGGGGAGGGTAGCACAGATACGCAGTATTTT.

The CDR3 DNA follows: TGTGCCTGGACTCGGGGAAACACAGATACGCAGTATTTT. This translates into CAWTRGNTDTQYF. This sequence joins TRBV30 and TRBJ2-3; D perhaps matches TRBD2 (5 bases). V shed 4 bases and J shed 2 bases, with 10 bases lying between them. The CDR3 contains 13 residues. Per the germline V gene, CDR1 is GTSNPN and CDR2 is SVGIG (reference sequence).

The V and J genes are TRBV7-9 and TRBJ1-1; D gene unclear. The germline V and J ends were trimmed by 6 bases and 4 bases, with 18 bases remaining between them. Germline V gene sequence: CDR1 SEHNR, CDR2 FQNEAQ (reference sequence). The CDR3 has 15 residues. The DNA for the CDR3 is TGTGCCAGCAGGGTCGACAACTCGGGAGGCACTGAAGCTTTCTTT. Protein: CASRVDNSGGTEAFF.

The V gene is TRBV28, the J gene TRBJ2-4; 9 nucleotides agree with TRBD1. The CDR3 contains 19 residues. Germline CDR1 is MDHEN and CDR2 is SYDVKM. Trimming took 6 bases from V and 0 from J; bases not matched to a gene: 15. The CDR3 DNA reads TGTGCCAGCAGAGGTAGTGTAATCGGGACAGGGCTAGCCAAAAACATTCAGTACTTC. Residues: CASRGSVIGTGLAKNIQYF.

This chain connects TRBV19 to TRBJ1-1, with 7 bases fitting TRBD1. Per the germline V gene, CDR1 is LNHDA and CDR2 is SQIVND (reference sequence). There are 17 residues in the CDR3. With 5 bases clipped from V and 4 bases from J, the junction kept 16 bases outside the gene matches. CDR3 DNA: TGTGCCAGTAGTCCGCGGACAGGACACAGTACGGGCACTGAAGCTTTCTTT. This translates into CASSPRTGHSTGTEAFF.

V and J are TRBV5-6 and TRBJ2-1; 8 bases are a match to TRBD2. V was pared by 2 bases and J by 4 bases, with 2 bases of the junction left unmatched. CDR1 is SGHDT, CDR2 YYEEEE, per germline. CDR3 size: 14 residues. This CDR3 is CASSFAGGYNEQFF. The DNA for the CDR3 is TGTGCCAGCAGCTTTGCGGGGGGATACAATGAGCAGTTCTTC.

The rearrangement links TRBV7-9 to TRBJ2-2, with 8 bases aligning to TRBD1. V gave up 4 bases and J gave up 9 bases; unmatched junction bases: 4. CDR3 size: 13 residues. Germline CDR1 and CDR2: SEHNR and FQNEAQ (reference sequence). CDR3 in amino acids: CASSSQGDRELFF. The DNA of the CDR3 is TGTGCCAGCAGCTCACAGGGGGACCGGGAGCTGTTTTTT.

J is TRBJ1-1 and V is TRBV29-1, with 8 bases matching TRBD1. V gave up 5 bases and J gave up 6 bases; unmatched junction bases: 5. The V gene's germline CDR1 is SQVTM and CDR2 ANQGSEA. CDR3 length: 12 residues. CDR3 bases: TGCAGCGTTCAGGACAGGGCCGCTGAAGCTTTCTTT. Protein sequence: CSVQDRAAEAFF. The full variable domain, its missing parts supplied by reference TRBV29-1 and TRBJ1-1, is SAVISQKPSRDICQRGTSLTIQCQVDSQVTMMFWYRQQPGQSLTLIATANQGSEATYESGFVIDKFPISRPNLTFSTLTVSNMSPEDSSIYLCSVQDRAAEAFFGQGTRLTVV.

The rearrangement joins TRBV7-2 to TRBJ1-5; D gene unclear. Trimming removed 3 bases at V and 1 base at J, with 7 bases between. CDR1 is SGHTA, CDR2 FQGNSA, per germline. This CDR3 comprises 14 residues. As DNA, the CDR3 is TGTGCCAGCAGCTTGGGCCTGAGCAATCAGCCCCAGCATTTT. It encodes CASSLGLSNQPQHF. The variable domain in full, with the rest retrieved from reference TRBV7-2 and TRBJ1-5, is GAGVSQSPSNKVTEKGKDVELRCDPISGHTALYWYRQSLGQGLEFLIYFQGNSAPDKSGLPSDRFSAERTGGSVSTLTIQRTQQEDSAVYLCASSLGLSNQPQHFGDGTRLSIL.

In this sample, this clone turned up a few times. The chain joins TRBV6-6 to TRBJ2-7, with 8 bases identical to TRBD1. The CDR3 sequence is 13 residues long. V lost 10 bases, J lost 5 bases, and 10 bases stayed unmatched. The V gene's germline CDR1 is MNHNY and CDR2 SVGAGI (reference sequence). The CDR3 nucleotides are TGTGCCACCCGGGCAGGGGGCGGGAACGAGCAGTACTTC. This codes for CATRAGGGNEQYF.